Presented here are 31 T cell receptor beta chains from one specimen sequenced in a study of cytomegalovirus exposure and HLA in healthy donors. Sequencing was performed with immunoSEQ multiplex PCR; in TCRdb, only in-frame clones are kept and a portion is missing. The sample lists 160,000 or so clones; approximately 87% were seen once. What was sequenced was PBMCs. The receptors originated from a young woman in good health and CMV-seronegative.

In this sample, this clone turned up many times. The chain couples TRBV6-1 to TRBJ1-4; the match to TRBD1 covers 7 bases. Losses at the gene ends were 2 bases for V and 7 bases for J; bases not matched to a gene: 7. Germline lookup yields CDR1 MNHNS and CDR2 SASEGT. CDR3 length: 15 residues. CDR3 DNA sequence: TGTGCCAGCAGTGAATTCGAGGGGGCAAGTGAAAAACTGTTTTTT. The encoded protein is CASSEFEGASEKLFF.

This clone occurred a few times. This sequence joins TRBV6-5 and TRBJ2-5, with TRBD1 as a possible D gene (5 bases). The germline gives CDR1 MNHEY, CDR2 SVGAGI. The CDR3 totals 14 residues. Trimming cost V 3 bases and J 5 bases, with 13 bases left between them. The CDR3 DNA follows: TGTGCCAGCAGTTATCAGGGTACTGGGGAGACCCAGTACTTC. Its protein is CASSYQGTGETQYF.

This chain connects TRBV5-1 to TRBJ2-7, with TRBD1 as a possible D gene (6 bases). The germline V gene encodes CDR1 SGHRS and CDR2 YFSETQ. The CDR3 runs to 16 residues. Trimming took 0 bases from V and 2 from J, leaving 15 bases between them. DNA of the CDR3: TGCGCCAGCAGCTTGGCCATTGACAGGTTAACCTACGAGCAGTACTTC. Protein: CASSLAIDRLTYEQYF.

The chain uses TRBV18 and TRBJ1-6; maybe TRBD1 (5 bases). With 0 bases removed from V and 11 bases from J, the gap between germline ends came to 14 bases. The CDR3 consists of 15 residues. Per the germline V gene, CDR1 is KGHSH and CDR2 is LQKENI. Here the CDR3 DNA reads TGTGCCAGCTCACCACCGGGGCAGAATATTACACCCCTCCACTTT. Its protein product is CASSPPGQNITPLHF. Full variable domain (outside the CDR3, taken from reference TRBV18 and TRBJ1-6): NAGVMQNPRHLVRRRGQEARLRCSPMKGHSHVYWYRQLPEEGLKFMVYLQKENIIDESGMPKERFSAEFPKEGPSILRIQQVVRGDSAAYFCASSPPGQNITPLHFGNGTRLTVT.

This chain joins TRBV6-5 and TRBJ2-7; D remains unclear. Trimming cost V 3 bases and J 2 bases, with 8 bases left between them. CDR1 and CDR2 from the germline V gene are MNHEY and SVGAGI. CDR3 length equals 13 residues. The CDR3 here is CASSYGPAYEQYF. The CDR3, as DNA: TGTGCCAGCAGTTATGGCCCTGCCTACGAGCAGTACTTC.

The chain is built from TRBV9 and TRBJ2-2, with 8 bases aligning to TRBD1. V was clipped by 2 bases and J by 4 bases; unmatched bases: 7. CDR1 is SGDLS and CDR2 is YYNGEE in the germline V gene. CDR3 size: 16 residues. This chain's CDR3 is CASSVGTGGGTGELFF. DNA of the CDR3: TGTGCCAGCAGCGTCGGAACAGGGGGAGGCACCGGGGAGCTGTTTTTT.

This clone was observed once. V is TRBV9 and J is TRBJ2-1; tentatively, D is TRBD2 (6 bases). The length of the CDR3 is 13 residues. V lost 0 bases and J lost 7, with 8 bases in between. Germline V gene lookup returns CDR1 SGDLS and CDR2 YYNGEE. The DNA for the CDR3 is TGTGCCAGCAGCGTAGCGGCGGGGAATGAGCAGTTCTTC. Amino acid sequence: CASSVAAGNEQFF.

V usage is TRBV5-6 and J usage is TRBJ1-1; D may be TRBD1 (6 bases). Germline loops: CDR1 SGHDT, CDR2 YYEEEE. CDR3 length equals 15 residues. Trimming left V 2 bases short and J 4 bases short, with 15 bases between. CDR3 sequence (DNA): TGTGCCAGCAGCTTTTTGACAGGCCGGGGCACTGAAGCTTTCTTT. It codes for CASSFLTGRGTEAFF.

The chain uses TRBV7-6 and TRBJ2-1, with a weak D call TRBD1 (6 bases). CDR3 size: 14 residues. Germline CDR1 reads SGHVS; CDR2 reads FNYEAQ. V shed 1 base and J shed 8 bases, with 12 bases lying between them. This CDR3 is CASSLEVAGDEQFF. The CDR3 DNA is TGTGCCAGCAGCTTAGAGGTAGCAGGGGATGAGCAGTTCTTC.

The chain employs TRBV7-6 and TRBJ1-6, with a possible D match to TRBD1 (6 bases). The V end was cut by 5 bases, the J end by 8 bases, with 16 bases between. The germline V gene encodes CDR1 SGHVS and CDR2 FNYEAQ. The CDR3 is 15 residues long. The CDR3 is CASSRAGGGDSPLHF. The DNA for the CDR3 is TGTGCCAGCAGCCGGGCGGGGGGGGGCGATTCACCCCTCCACTTT.

The gene calls are TRBV27 and TRBJ1-2; 8 nucleotides agree with TRBD1. CDR3 length equals 15 residues. The V gene's germline CDR1 is MNHEY and CDR2 SMNVEV (reference sequence). V gave up 4 bases and J gave up 8 bases; unmatched junction bases: 12. This CDR3 is CASSSDREVRRGYTF. The CDR3 DNA reads TGTGCCAGCAGTTCGGACAGGGAAGTACGACGGGGCTACACCTTC.

The chain employs TRBV30 and TRBJ1-1; D ambiguous. V was pared by 1 base and J by 4 bases, with 13 bases between. This CDR3 region has 14 residues. Germline values: CDR1 GTSNPN, CDR2 SVGIG (reference sequence). The CDR3 nucleotides read TGTGCCTGGAGTGGTCACGGGCGGGGCACTGAAGCTTTCTTT. It codes for CAWSGHGRGTEAFF.

This sequence joins TRBV18 and TRBJ1-6; TRBD1 matches 10 bases. The junction had 24 bases not matched to a gene; V was cut back by 2 bases and J by 14 bases. CDR1 is KGHSH and CDR2 is LQKENI in the germline V gene. The CDR3 extends over 20 amino acids. The CDR3 loop reads CASSPKHPDRGPSTGVALHF. As DNA, the CDR3 is TGTGCCAGCTCACCAAAGCACCCAGACAGGGGGCCCTCTACCGGGGTAGCCCTCCACTTT. Supplemented by reference TRBV18 and TRBJ1-6, the full variable domain reads NAGVMQNPRHLVRRRGQEARLRCSPMKGHSHVYWYRQLPEEGLKFMVYLQKENIIDESGMPKERFSAEFPKEGPSILRIQQVVRGDSAAYFCASSPKHPDRGPSTGVALHFGNGTRLTVT.

The chain couples TRBV6-5 to TRBJ2-7; 9 nucleotides agree with TRBD1. The J segment lost 3 bases and the V segment lost 6 bases, leaving 3 bases of the junction unmatched. Germline V gives CDR1 MNHEY, CDR2 SVGAGI. The CDR3 is made up of 13 amino acids. The CDR3 region is CASRAGQGYEQYF. CDR3 coding DNA: TGTGCCAGCAGGGCGGGACAGGGCTACGAGCAGTACTTC.

The CDR3 coding sequence is TGCGCCAGCAGTAATAGACTAAGGGATGAGCAGTTCTTC. Translating gives CASSNRLRDEQFF. The V call is TRBV10-1, the J call TRBJ2-1; possibly TRBD2 for D (5 bases). V was clipped by 5 bases and J by 8 bases, with 13 bases between them. This CDR3 comprises 13 residues. CDR1 is WNHNN, CDR2 SYGVQD, per germline (reference sequence).

J is TRBJ2-4 and V is TRBV27, with D uncertain. The CDR3 loop spans 16 amino acids. Germline V CDR1 and CDR2: MNHEY, SMNVEV (reference sequence). Between the trimmed V and J ends, which lost 4 bases and 0 bases, there was a span of 13 bases. As DNA, the CDR3 is TGTGCCAGCAGTTCTCCTTTAAGACTAGCCAAAAACATTCAGTACTTC. Amino acids: CASSSPLRLAKNIQYF.

This clone was picked up many times. This chain joins TRBV4-2 and TRBJ2-7; 9 nucleotides agree with TRBD1. Unmatched junction bases numbered 10, after V lost 0 bases and J lost 4 bases. The CDR3 length is 17 residues. Germline-derived CDR1 and CDR2 are LGHNA and YNFKEQ. In DNA form, the CDR3 reads TGTGCCAGCAGCCAAGAGCCCCCGGGACAGGGAGGTTACGAGCAGTACTTC. Its protein is CASSQEPPGQGGYEQYF.

The chain uses TRBV7-2 and TRBJ2-7, with 13 positions matching TRBD2. J was trimmed by 3 bases and V by 5 bases; bases with no gene match: 4. Germline CDR1 SGHTA, CDR2 FQGNSA. The CDR3 extends over 15 amino acids. CDR3 bases: TGTGCCAGCAGCGCGACTAGCGGGGGGTTCTACGAGCAGTACTTC. Protein: CASSATSGGFYEQYF. Using reference TRBV7-2 and TRBJ2-7 for the parts outside the CDR3, the full variable domain is GAGVSQSPSNKVTEKGKDVELRCDPISGHTALYWYRQSLGQGLEFLIYFQGNSAPDKSGLPSDRFSAERTGGSVSTLTIQRTQQEDSAVYLCASSATSGGFYEQYFGPGTRLTVT.

This chain uses TRBV5-1 with TRBJ2-2, with TRBD1 matching over 7 bases. Germline V lookup: CDR1 SGHRS, CDR2 YFSETQ. The CDR3 length is 16 residues. V shed 4 bases, J shed 3 bases, and the junction held 9 bases outside the gene matches. CDR3 coding DNA: TGCGCCAGCAGCCTCGGCCTCAGGGGGTACACCGGGGAGCTGTTTTTT. It encodes CASSLGLRGYTGELFF.

The count of this clone is one. CDR3 amino acids: CASGGTPPDYEQYF. The CDR3 nucleotides read TGCGCCAGCGGCGGGACTCCCCCCGACTACGAGCAGTACTTC. The rearrangement joins TRBV5-1 to TRBJ2-7, with D possibly matching TRBD2 (6 bases). There are 14 residues in the CDR3. CDR1 is SGHRS and CDR2 is YFSETQ in the germline V gene. V lost 7 bases, J lost 3 bases, and 17 bases lay in between.

V is TRBV2 and J is TRBJ2-7; D perhaps matches TRBD1 (6 bases). The germline V and J ends were trimmed by 6 bases and 1 base, with 13 bases remaining between them. Germline lookup yields CDR1 SNHLY and CDR2 FYNNEI. This CDR3 region has 14 residues. The DNA for the CDR3 is TGTGCCAGCAGGGGGACACCCTCATCCTACGAGCAGTACTTC. Its protein product is CASRGTPSSYEQYF.

The chain is built from TRBV10-3 and TRBJ1-6; unclear D gene. The V gene's germline CDR1 is ENHRY and CDR2 SYGVKD. CDR3 length equals 14 residues. Trimming shortened V by 11 bases and J by 0 bases, and 11 bases separated the two germline ends. The CDR3 DNA follows: TGTGCCGCCGGCGGGAGCTCCTATAATTCACCCCTCCACTTT. This gives the protein CAAGGSSYNSPLHF.

A single count supports this clone. The chain uses TRBV5-6 and TRBJ1-2; TRBD1 agrees at 7 bases. V lost 3 bases and J lost 4; bases outside the gene matches: 9. CDR1 and CDR2 from the germline V gene are SGHDT and YYEEEE. The CDR3 spans 15 residues. The CDR3 loop is CASSWDLSGGYGYTF. CDR3 DNA: TGTGCCAGCAGCTGGGACCTATCAGGGGGCTATGGCTACACCTTC.

The genes are TRBV29-1 and TRBJ2-1, with D possibly TRBD2 on 5 matching bases. The CDR3 length is 13 residues. Germline CDR1 and CDR2: SQVTM and ANQGSEA. The germline V and J ends were trimmed by 6 bases and 5 bases, with 14 bases remaining between them. The CDR3 loop reads CSVLFPGDNEQFF. In DNA, the CDR3 is TGCAGCGTGTTATTCCCCGGGGACAATGAGCAGTTCTTC.

This clone is a singleton in its sample. The CDR3 spells CASSMGGNYEQYF. The CDR3 DNA follows: TGTGCCAGCAGCATGGGGGGGAACTACGAGCAGTACTTC. This chain links TRBV2 with TRBJ2-7; 7 bases agree with TRBD2. The trim removed 6 bases at V and 3 bases at J, leaving 5 bases unmatched. Germline V gene sequence: CDR1 SNHLY, CDR2 FYNNEI. The CDR3 sequence is 13 residues long. The full variable domain, completed using reference TRBV2 and TRBJ2-7, is EPEVTQTPSHQVTQMGQEVILRCVPISNHLYFYWYRQILGQKVEFLVSFYNNEISEKSEIFDDQFSVERPDGSNFTLKIRSTKLEDSAMYFCASSMGGNYEQYFGPGTRLTVT.

The gene calls are TRBV6-5 and TRBJ1-1, with D unclear. Trimming removed 6 bases from V and 4 bases from J, with 15 bases in between. The CDR3 sequence is 14 residues long. Per the germline V gene, CDR1 is MNHEY and CDR2 is SVGAGI. The DNA for the CDR3 is TGTGCCAGCAGCCTCGCGGGAGGAGTCACTGAAGCTTTCTTT. It translates to CASSLAGGVTEAFF.

The chain uses TRBV7-6 and TRBJ2-3; 9 nucleotides match TRBD2. The V and J ends lost 1 base and 4 bases, in that order; junction bases with no gene match: 3. Germline CDR1 SGHVS, CDR2 FNYEAQ. This CDR3 region has 15 residues. The CDR3 DNA reads as TGTGCCAGCAGCTTAGGGTCTAGCGGGGCAGATACGCAGTATTTT. This encodes CASSLGSSGADTQYF.

The chain combines TRBV2 with TRBJ2-7, with TRBD2 matching over 9 bases. V shed 6 bases, J shed 1 base, and the junction held 10 bases outside the gene matches. The CDR3 runs 16 residues. Germline CDR1 reads SNHLY; CDR2 reads FYNNEI. The DNA for the CDR3 is TGTGCCAGCAGAGGAGATAGCGGGGGTCCATCCTACGAGCAGTACTTC. Encoded protein: CASRGDSGGPSYEQYF.

This chain joins TRBV12-5 and TRBJ2-6; D is unresolved. The CDR3 consists of 18 residues. Trimming took 4 bases from V and 0 from J, leaving 16 bases between them. Germline-derived CDR1 and CDR2 are LGHNT and FRNRAP. DNA for the CDR3: TGTGCTAGTGGTTGGCTCCTGGAGAGTGCCTCTGGGGCCAACGTCCTGACTTTC. Its protein product is CASGWLLESASGANVLTF.

The rearrangement links TRBV29-1 to TRBJ1-2; the D gene is possibly TRBD1 (5 bases). The germline CDR1 and CDR2 sequences are SQVTM and ANQGSEA. The CDR3 is 12 amino acids. Trimming left V 4 bases short and J 3 bases short, with 9 bases between. The DNA of the CDR3 is TGCAGCGTTGTTGGGGGGGACTATGGCTACACCTTC. Translating it yields CSVVGGDYGYTF.

Of note for this clone: The conserved phenylalanine or tryptophan is not found at the CDR3 terminus, so this likely reflects a read error. The limits of the CDR3 on the DNA are not certain, so only TCRdb's listed CDR3 is given. The V gene is TRBV27, the J gene TRBJ2-7; the listed D gene, TRBD1, was not tested against the DNA. The CDR3 sequence runs 11 residues, both termini included. Germline V CDR1 and CDR2: MNHEY, SMNVEV (reference sequence). The chain's CDR3 is CASSSTGVGCL.